This section outlines one T cell receptor (beta chain) sequence together with its context. Its antigen is unknown. This sample is drawn from a study of T cell clones after liver transplantation. Points from the study as a whole: Migration into the graft, not deletion, may explain lost graft donor-reactive T cells.

Method: immunoSEQ multiplex PCR; TCRdb's copy keeps in-frame clones and lacks some. The sample has about 76,000 clones; around four fifths are singletons. Sorting of unstimulated PBMCs yielded separate CD3+CD4+ and CD3+CD8+ fractions. This CDR3 contains 15 residues. Per the germline V gene, CDR1 is SGDLS and CDR2 is YYNGEE. The V gene lost 0 bases and the J gene lost 3 bases, with 12 bases spanning the gap. The chain has TRBV9 and TRBJ2-5; no definite D call. Sequenced here: CD4+ T cells from blood, sampled at the 22-month timepoint. The receptor was isolated from a human patient who received a liver transplant. Among the T cells, some may be from the graft donor. CDR3 loop: CASSVDSRIKETQYF. DNA for the CDR3: TGTGCCAGCAGCGTAGACAGTAGGATAAAAGAGACCCAGTACTTC. Variable domain in full (rest from reference TRBV9 and TRBJ2-5): DSGVTQTPKHLITATGQRVTLRCSPRSGDLSVYWYQQSLDQGLQFLIQYYNGEERAKGNILERFSAQQFPDLHSELNLSSLELGDSALYFCASSVDSRIKETQYFGPGTRLLVL.